This T cell receptor (beta chain) comes out of a study of blood T cell repertoires in COVID-19. Background on the study: In each case, the material was cDNA or gDNA derived from T cells, B-cell-depleted T cells, or PBMCs.

CDR3 size: 15 residues. V was clipped by 1 base and J by 2 bases; unmatched bases: 2. Germline V gene sequence: CDR1 SGHTA, CDR2 FQGNSA. Original analysis: From reference gene primer amplification, estimates of nucleated cell counts were derived. Using immunoSEQ multiplex PCR, the repertoire was profiled, and TCRdb retains in-frame clones only, with some absent. Clone size and V and J calls were adopted from that table, with D and trimming inferred from the DNA. The table lists more than 100,000 clones, more than 80% of them singletons, with approximately 12% in the top ten. The table lists this clone with a count of one.

This receptor was obtained from a human donor in a cohort sampled during active COVID-19. V and J are TRBV7-2 and TRBJ2-1; 7 nucleotides align to TRBD2. The specimen was peripheral blood. CDR3 nucleotides: TGTGCCAGCAGCTTAGATCGGGGGGCCTACAATGAGCAGTTCTTC. This encodes CASSLDRGAYNEQFF.